Listed below are T cell receptor beta chains from one sample, sequenced in a study of vaccination and CD4 T cells after COVID-19. The antigens of these receptors remain unknown. TCRdb reprocessed the PCR reads via MiXCR and lists one record per CDR3 protein. The repertoire holds 10,000 to 15,000 distinct CDR3 sequences, with around half as singletons. Sequencing was done on a sample of CD4+ T cells from blood, cultured in vitro. The receptors stem from a human donor who had recovered from COVID-19. CDR3s include the opening cysteine and the closing phenylalanine or tryptophan. The order of the fields is J gene, clone size, D gene, V gene, CDR3 DNA, CDR3 protein. D genes are given only for firm matches. Where a row states a size, it is once, few, many or the class of an expanded clone; other rows omit it.

J gene: TRBJ2-7
clone size: .
D gene: .
V gene: TRBV2
CDR3 DNA: TGTGCCAGCACCAAGGGACCGGGTAGCGAGCAGTACTTC
CDR3 protein: CASTKGPGSEQYF

J gene: TRBJ1-3
clone size: few
D gene: TRBD1
V gene: TRBV30
CDR3 DNA: TGTGCCTGGGGAACGGGGGACAGGGGGAAAGGAAACACCATATATTTT
CDR3 protein: CAWGTGDRGKGNTIYF

J gene: TRBJ1-5
clone size: .
D gene: .
V gene: TRBV6-1
CDR3 DNA: TGTGCCAGCAGTGAAGGGAGGTGGATCAATCAGCCCCAGCATTTT
CDR3 protein: CASSEGRWINQPQHF

J gene: TRBJ1-6
clone size: few
D gene: .
V gene: TRBV6-2/TRBV6-3
CDR3 DNA: TGTGCCAGCAGCCGGGGGCGGCTTCTTAATTCACCCCTCCACTTT
CDR3 protein: CASSRGRLLNSPLHF

J gene: TRBJ1-4
clone size: .
D gene: .
V gene: TRBV5-1
CDR3 DNA: TGCGCCAGCAGTGCCGGGTTGACTAATGAAAAACTGTTTTTT
CDR3 protein: CASSAGLTNEKLFF

J gene: TRBJ1-1
clone size: .
D gene: .
V gene: TRBV20-1
CDR3 DNA: TGCAGTGCTAGGCCCCGGGGGGGGAACACTGAAGCTTTCTTT
CDR3 protein: CSARPRGGNTEAFF

J gene: TRBJ1-2
clone size: .
D gene: .
V gene: TRBV27
CDR3 DNA: TGTGCCAGCAGGAACCTGGACGGGGTTTATGGCTACACCTTC
CDR3 protein: CASRNLDGVYGYTF

J gene: TRBJ1-2
clone size: few
D gene: .
V gene: TRBV20-1
CDR3 DNA: TGCAGTGCTAGAGCCGCGGGAGGACAGTCGACGGCCTATGGCTACACCTTC
CDR3 protein: CSARAAGGQSTAYGYTF

J gene: TRBJ1-5
clone size: .
D gene: .
V gene: TRBV12-1
CDR3 DNA: TGTGCCAGCAGCTTTGCTGGGACAGACGACAATCAGCCCCAGCATTTT
CDR3 protein: CASSFAGTDDNQPQHF

J gene: TRBJ1-5
clone size: .
D gene: .
V gene: TRBV6-1
CDR3 DNA: TGTGCCAGCAGTGAAGGTACAGGGCGAAATCAGCCCCAGCATTTT
CDR3 protein: CASSEGTGRNQPQHF

J gene: TRBJ2-2
clone size: .
D gene: .
V gene: TRBV6-1
CDR3 DNA: TGTGCCAGCAGTGTAAGAACGGGGGCGTGGAACACCGGGGAGCTGTTTTTT
CDR3 protein: CASSVRTGAWNTGELFF

J gene: TRBJ1-1
clone size: .
D gene: TRBD1
V gene: TRBV5-1
CDR3 DNA: TGCGCCAGCAGGGAGACAGGGGGCGCGATCACTGAAGCTTTCTTT
CDR3 protein: CASRETGGAITEAFF

J gene: TRBJ1-2
clone size: .
D gene: .
V gene: TRBV30
CDR3 DNA: TGTGCCTGGAGTGATTTTCGCCGGCCAGACACGGGTGGCTACACCTTC
CDR3 protein: CAWSDFRRPDTGGYTF

J gene: TRBJ1-1
clone size: .
D gene: TRBD1
V gene: TRBV20-1
CDR3 DNA: TGCAGTGCTAGAGGGGCGAGGGGGCCAGACACTGAAGCTTTCTTT
CDR3 protein: CSARGARGPDTEAFF

J gene: TRBJ1-2
clone size: .
D gene: TRBD1
V gene: TRBV19
CDR3 DNA: TGTGCCAGTAGTATGTTAGGAGAGGGGGCCGGAAACTATGGCTACACCTTC
CDR3 protein: CASSMLGEGAGNYGYTF

J gene: TRBJ1-2
clone size: few
D gene: .
V gene: TRBV20-1
CDR3 DNA: TGCAGTGCTAGAGGTCAAGGAAGGTTTAACTATGGCTACACCTTC
CDR3 protein: CSARGQGRFNYGYTF

J gene: TRBJ1-4
clone size: .
D gene: TRBD1
V gene: TRBV4-1
CDR3 DNA: TGCGCCAGCAGCGAAGGGGACAGGGACGATGAAAAACTGTTTTTT
CDR3 protein: CASSEGDRDDEKLFF

J gene: TRBJ2-2
clone size: .
D gene: .
V gene: TRBV7-9
CDR3 DNA: TGTGCCAGCAGCTTAAAGGGGGCCGGGGAGCTGTTTTTT
CDR3 protein: CASSLKGAGELFF

J gene: TRBJ2-3
clone size: .
D gene: TRBD1
V gene: TRBV19
CDR3 DNA: TGTGCCAGTAGTACACAGGGGGCTAGGGGTTCGGATACGCAGTATTTT
CDR3 protein: CASSTQGARGSDTQYF

J gene: TRBJ2-3
clone size: few
D gene: TRBD2
V gene: TRBV10-1
CDR3 DNA: TGCGCCAGCAGTGAGTCGATAGCGGGGGTGGATACGCAGTATTTT
CDR3 protein: CASSESIAGVDTQYF

J gene: TRBJ2-7
clone size: .
D gene: .
V gene: TRBV30
CDR3 DNA: TGTGACTGGAGTGTACTACGGGAAAACGAGCAGTACTTC
CDR3 protein: CDWSVLRENEQYF

J gene: TRBJ1-1
clone size: few
D gene: .
V gene: TRBV20-1
CDR3 DNA: TGCAGTGCTAGAGGACGGGTGAACACTGAAGCTTTCTTT
CDR3 protein: CSARGRVNTEAFF

J gene: TRBJ1-2
clone size: few
D gene: TRBD1
V gene: TRBV7-9
CDR3 DNA: TGTGCCAGCAGCTTAGGACAGGGCCCTGCTGGCTACACCTTC
CDR3 protein: CASSLGQGPAGYTF

J gene: TRBJ2-5
clone size: large
D gene: TRBD2
V gene: TRBV7-9
CDR3 DNA: TGTGCCAGCAGCACCAACCGGGTCGGGCTAGCGGGCCAAGAGACCCAGTACTTC
CDR3 protein: CASSTNRVGLAGQETQYF

J gene: TRBJ1-5
clone size: few
D gene: TRBD1
V gene: TRBV6-1
CDR3 DNA: TGTGCCAGCGGGACAGGTGAAAATCAGCCCCAGCATTTT
CDR3 protein: CASGTGENQPQHF

J gene: TRBJ2-1
clone size: .
D gene: TRBD2
V gene: TRBV20-1
CDR3 DNA: TGCAGTGCTAGAGAATCTAGCGGGGGATACAATGAGCAGTTCTTC
CDR3 protein: CSARESSGGYNEQFF

J gene: TRBJ2-2
clone size: .
D gene: .
V gene: TRBV6-2/TRBV6-3
CDR3 DNA: TGTGCCAGCAAGGTACAGGGGAACACCGGGGAGCTGTTTTTT
CDR3 protein: CASKVQGNTGELFF